This T cell receptor beta chain emerged from a study of blood T cell dynamics during melanoma immunotherapy. Data came from immunoSEQ multiplex PCR; TCRdb stores just in-frame clones and leaves some out. Among 10,000 to 15,000 clones listed, approximately 90% were seen once. Germline CDR1 reads SEHNR; CDR2 reads FQNEAQ (reference sequence). CDR3 length equals 17 residues. As for time point: week 3, after first cycle of checkpoint inhibitor. One draw preceded checkpoint blockade; another followed its first cycle at week 3. Prior systemic cancer therapy, immunosuppressant use and other active malignancies excluded patients.

The sample in question was blood, obtained from a patient treated with checkpoint blockade. The sequence was collected from a human donor with melanoma. The chain employs TRBV7-9 and TRBJ2-5; 13 nucleotides align to TRBD2. The J call is uncertain, as TRBJ2-7 better fits the DNA end. CDR3 coding DNA: TGTGCCAGCAGCTTAGGAGGACTAGCGGGAGCGGCCTACGAGCAGTACTTC. Translation: CASSLGGLAGAAYEQYF.